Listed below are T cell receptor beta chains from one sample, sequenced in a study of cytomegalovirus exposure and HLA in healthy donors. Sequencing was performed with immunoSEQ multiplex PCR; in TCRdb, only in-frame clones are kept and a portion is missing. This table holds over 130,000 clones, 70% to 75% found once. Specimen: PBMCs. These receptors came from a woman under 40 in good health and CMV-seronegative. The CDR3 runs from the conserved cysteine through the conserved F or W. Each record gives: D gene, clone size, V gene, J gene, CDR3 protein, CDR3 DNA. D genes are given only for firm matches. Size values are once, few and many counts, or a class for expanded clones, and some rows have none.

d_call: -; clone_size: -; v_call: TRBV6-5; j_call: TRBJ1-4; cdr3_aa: CASRNRVGEKLFF; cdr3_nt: TGTGCCAGCAGGAACAGGGTGGGAGAAAAACTGTTTTTT
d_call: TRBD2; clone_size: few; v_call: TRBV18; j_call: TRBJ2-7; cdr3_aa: CASSPSLAGRYEQYF; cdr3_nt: TGTGCCAGCTCACCTAGCCTAGCGGGGCGCTACGAGCAGTACTTC
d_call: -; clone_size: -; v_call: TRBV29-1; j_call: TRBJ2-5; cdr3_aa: CSVETRETQYF; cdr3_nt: TGCAGCGTTGAAACAAGAGAGACCCAGTACTTC
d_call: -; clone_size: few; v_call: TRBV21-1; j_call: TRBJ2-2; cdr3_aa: CARIGRAGTGELFF; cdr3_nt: TGTGCCAGGATAGGGAGGGCGGGCACCGGGGAGCTGTTTTTT
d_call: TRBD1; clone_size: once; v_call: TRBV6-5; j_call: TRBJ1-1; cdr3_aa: CASTTGVGAEAFF; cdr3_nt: TGTGCCAGCACTACAGGGGTAGGGGCTGAAGCTTTCTTT
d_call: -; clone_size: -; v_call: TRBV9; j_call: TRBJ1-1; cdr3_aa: CASSVKAGNTEAFF; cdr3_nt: TGTGCCAGCAGCGTAAAGGCAGGAAACACTGAAGCTTTCTTT
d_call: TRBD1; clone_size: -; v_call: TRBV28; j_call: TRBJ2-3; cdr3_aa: CASSQGTATPDTQYF; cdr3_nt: TGTGCCAGCAGCCAGGGGACAGCAACCCCAGATACGCAGTATTTT
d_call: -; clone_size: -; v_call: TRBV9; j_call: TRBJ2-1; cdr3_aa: CASSSEPGSYNEQFF; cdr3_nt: TGTGCCAGCAGCTCCGAACCGGGGTCCTACAATGAGCAGTTCTTC
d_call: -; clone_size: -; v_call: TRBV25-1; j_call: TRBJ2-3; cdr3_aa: CASSEWEAHGQYF; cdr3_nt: TGTGCCAGCAGTGAATGGGAGGCACATGGGCAGTATTTT
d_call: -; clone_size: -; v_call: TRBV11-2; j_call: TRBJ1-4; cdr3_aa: CASSLVTGTNEKLFF; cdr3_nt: TGTGCCAGCAGCTTAGTAACGGGAACTAATGAAAAACTGTTTTTT
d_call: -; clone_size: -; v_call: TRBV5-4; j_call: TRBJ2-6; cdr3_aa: CASSFIFRSGANVLTF; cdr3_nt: TGTGCCAGCAGCTTTATTTTCCGCTCTGGGGCCAACGTCCTGACTTTC
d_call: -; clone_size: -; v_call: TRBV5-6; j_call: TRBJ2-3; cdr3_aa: CASNPGLPSDTQYF; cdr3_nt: TGTGCCAGCAACCCGGGACTTCCCTCAGATACGCAGTATTTT
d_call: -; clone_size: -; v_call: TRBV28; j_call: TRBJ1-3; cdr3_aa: CASSSVSSGNTIYF; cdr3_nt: TGTGCCAGCAGTTCAGTCTCCTCTGGAAACACCATATATTTT
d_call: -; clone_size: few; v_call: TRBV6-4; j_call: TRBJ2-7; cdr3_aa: CATSEQGIREQYF; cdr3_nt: TGTGCCACCTCTGAACAGGGAATTAGGGAGCAGTACTTC
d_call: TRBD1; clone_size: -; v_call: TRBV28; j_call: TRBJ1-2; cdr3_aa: CASSFSVGQGSYGYTF; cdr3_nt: TGTGCCAGCAGTTTTTCGGTGGGACAGGGGAGCTATGGCTACACCTTC
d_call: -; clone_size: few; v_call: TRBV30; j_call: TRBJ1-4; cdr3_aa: CAWRGTGTEKLFF; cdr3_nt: TGTGCCTGGAGGGGCACAGGGACTGAAAAACTGTTTTTT
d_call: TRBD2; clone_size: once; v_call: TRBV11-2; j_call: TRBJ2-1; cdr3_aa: CASSFYMTSGSDEQFF; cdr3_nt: TGTGCCAGCAGCTTCTATATGACTAGCGGGAGCGATGAGCAGTTCTTC
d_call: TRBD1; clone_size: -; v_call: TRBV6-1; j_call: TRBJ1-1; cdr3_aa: CASSAGTGDTEAFF; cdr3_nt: TGTGCCAGCAGTGCCGGGACAGGGGACACTGAAGCTTTCTTT
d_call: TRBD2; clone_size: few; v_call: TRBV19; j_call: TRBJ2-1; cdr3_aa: CASSLQAFPSGNKQFF; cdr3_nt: TGTGCCAGTAGCCTACAGGCATTCCCTAGCGGAAACAAGCAGTTCTTC
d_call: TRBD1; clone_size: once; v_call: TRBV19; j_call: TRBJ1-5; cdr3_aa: CASSMRRQGGVEPQHF; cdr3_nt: TGTGCCAGTAGTATGCGGCGCCAGGGGGGCGTGGAGCCCCAGCATTTT
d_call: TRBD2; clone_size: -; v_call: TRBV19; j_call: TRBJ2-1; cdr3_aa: CASSISPGLAGQEQFF; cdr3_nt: TGTGCCAGTAGTATAAGTCCGGGACTAGCGGGACAGGAGCAGTTCTTC
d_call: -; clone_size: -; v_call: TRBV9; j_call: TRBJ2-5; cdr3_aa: CASSQQTGSETQYF; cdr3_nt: TGTGCCAGCAGCCAACAAACAGGGTCCGAGACCCAGTACTTC
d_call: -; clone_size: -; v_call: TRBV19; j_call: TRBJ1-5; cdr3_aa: CASSIVRGAASNQPQHF; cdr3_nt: TGTGCCAGTAGTATAGTGCGGGGGGCAGCAAGCAATCAGCCCCAGCATTTT
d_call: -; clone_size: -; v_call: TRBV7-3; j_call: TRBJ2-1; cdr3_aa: CASSLDGGYNEQFF; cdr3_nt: TGTGCCAGCAGCTTAGACGGGGGCTACAATGAGCAGTTCTTC
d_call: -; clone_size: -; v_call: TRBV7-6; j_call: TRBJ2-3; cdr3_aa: CASSLMADTRDTQYF; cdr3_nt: TGTGCCAGCAGCTTAATGGCCGATACCCGCGATACGCAGTATTTT
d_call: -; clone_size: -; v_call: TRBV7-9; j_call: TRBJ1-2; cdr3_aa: CASSPAGQRVGYTF; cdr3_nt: TGTGCCAGCAGCCCAGCGGGGCAACGGGTTGGCTACACCTTC
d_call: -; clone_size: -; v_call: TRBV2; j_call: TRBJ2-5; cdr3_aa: CASSGQQVLETQYF; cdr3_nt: TGTGCCAGCAGTGGCCAACAGGTATTGGAGACCCAGTACTTC
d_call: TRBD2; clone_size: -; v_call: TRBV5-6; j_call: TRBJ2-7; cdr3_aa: CASSWTSGRGYEQYF; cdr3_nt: TGTGCCAGCAGCTGGACTAGCGGGAGAGGGTACGAGCAGTACTTC
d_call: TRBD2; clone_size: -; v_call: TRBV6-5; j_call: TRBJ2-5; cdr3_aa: CASSSGASGAQETQYF; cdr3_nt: TGTGCCAGCAGTTCTGGGGCTAGCGGGGCCCAAGAGACCCAGTACTTC
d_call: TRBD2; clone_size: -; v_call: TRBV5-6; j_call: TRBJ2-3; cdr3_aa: CASSRSSGATDTQYF; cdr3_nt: TGTGCCAGCAGCAGAAGTAGCGGGGCCACAGATACGCAGTATTTT
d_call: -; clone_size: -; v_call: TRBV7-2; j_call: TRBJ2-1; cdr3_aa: CASSRTSTRYNEQFF; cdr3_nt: TGTGCCAGCAGCAGAACTAGCACCCGTTACAATGAGCAGTTCTTC
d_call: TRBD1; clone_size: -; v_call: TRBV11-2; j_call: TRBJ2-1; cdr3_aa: CASSLLSGGNEQFF; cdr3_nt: TGTGCCAGCAGCTTACTGTCAGGGGGCAATGAGCAGTTCTTC
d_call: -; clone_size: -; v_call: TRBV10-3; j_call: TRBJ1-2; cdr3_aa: CAIGGVARASKLDGYTF; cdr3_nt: TGTGCCATCGGAGGGGTTGCAAGGGCTTCAAAACTCGATGGCTACACCTTC
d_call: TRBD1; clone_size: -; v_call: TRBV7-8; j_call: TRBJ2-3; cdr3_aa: CASSLMGQGANTDTQYF; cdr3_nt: TGTGCCAGCAGCTTAATGGGACAGGGGGCGAACACAGATACGCAGTATTTT
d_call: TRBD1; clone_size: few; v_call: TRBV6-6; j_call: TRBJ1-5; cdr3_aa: CASSPGQGGDQPQHF; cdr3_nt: TGTGCCAGCAGCCCCGGGCAGGGGGGCGATCAGCCCCAGCATTTT
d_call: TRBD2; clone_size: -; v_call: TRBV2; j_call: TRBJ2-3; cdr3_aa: CASTGGISTDTQYF; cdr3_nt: TGTGCCAGCACGGGGGGGATTAGCACAGATACGCAGTATTTT
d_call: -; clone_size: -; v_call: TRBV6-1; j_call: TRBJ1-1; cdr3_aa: CASRWTLNTEAFF; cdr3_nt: TGTGCCAGCAGGTGGACTCTGAACACTGAAGCTTTCTTT
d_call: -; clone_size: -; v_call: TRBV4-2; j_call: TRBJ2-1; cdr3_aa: CASSQDWASHSYNEQFF; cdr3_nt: TGTGCCAGCAGCCAAGATTGGGCCTCCCACTCCTACAATGAGCAGTTCTTC
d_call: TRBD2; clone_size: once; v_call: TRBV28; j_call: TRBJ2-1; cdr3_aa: CRAGGPYNEQFF; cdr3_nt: TGTAGAGCGGGAGGGCCCTACAATGAGCAGTTCTTC
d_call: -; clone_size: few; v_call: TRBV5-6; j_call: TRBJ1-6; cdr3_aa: CASSLNRAVYNSPLHF; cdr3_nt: TGTGCCAGCAGCTTGAACAGGGCGGTCTATAATTCACCCCTCCACTTT
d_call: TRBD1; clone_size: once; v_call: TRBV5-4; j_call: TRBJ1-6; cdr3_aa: CASSPGQGYSSLHF; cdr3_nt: TGTGCCAGCAGCCCGGGACAGGGGTATTCATCCCTCCACTTT
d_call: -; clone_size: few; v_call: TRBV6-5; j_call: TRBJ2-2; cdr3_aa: CASSSRRYTGELFF; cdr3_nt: TGTGCCAGCAGTTCCAGGCGTTACACCGGGGAGCTGTTTTTT
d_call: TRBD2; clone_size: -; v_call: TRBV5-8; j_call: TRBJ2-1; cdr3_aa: CASRVLAGGRDEQFF; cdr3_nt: TGTGCCAGCAGGGTACTAGCGGGGGGGCGCGATGAGCAGTTCTTC
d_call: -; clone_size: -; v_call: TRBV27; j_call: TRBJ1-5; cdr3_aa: CASSLLAGGHNQPQHF; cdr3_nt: TGTGCCAGCAGTTTATTAGCGGGGGGTCACAATCAGCCCCAGCATTTT
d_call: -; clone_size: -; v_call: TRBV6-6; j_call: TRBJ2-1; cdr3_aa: CASSYASHEQFF; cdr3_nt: TGTGCCAGCAGTTACGCTAGCCATGAGCAGTTCTTC
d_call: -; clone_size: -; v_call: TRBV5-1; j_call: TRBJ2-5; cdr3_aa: CASSSTGTRGETQYF; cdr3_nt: TGCGCCAGCAGCTCCACAGGGACGCGGGGGGAGACCCAGTACTTC
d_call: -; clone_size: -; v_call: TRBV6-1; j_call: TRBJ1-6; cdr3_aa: CASYRENNSPLHF; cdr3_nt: TGTGCCAGCTACAGAGAAAATAATTCACCCCTCCACTTT
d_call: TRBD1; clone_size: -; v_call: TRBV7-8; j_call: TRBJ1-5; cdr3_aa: CASSSGQGSNQPQHF; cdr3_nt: TGTGCCAGCAGCTCGGGACAGGGGTCTAATCAGCCCCAGCATTTT
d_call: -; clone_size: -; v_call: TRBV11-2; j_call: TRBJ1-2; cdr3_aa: CASSSYRDGYTF; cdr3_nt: TGTGCCAGCAGCTCATACAGGGATGGCTACACCTTC
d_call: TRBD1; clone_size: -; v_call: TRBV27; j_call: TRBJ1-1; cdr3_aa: CASSFNRGIEAFF; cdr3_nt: TGTGCCAGCAGTTTTAACAGGGGTATTGAAGCTTTCTTT
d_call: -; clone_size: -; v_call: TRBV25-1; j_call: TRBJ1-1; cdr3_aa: CASSAGGGTFF; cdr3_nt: TGTGCCAGCAGTGCCGGGGGGGGTACTTTCTTT
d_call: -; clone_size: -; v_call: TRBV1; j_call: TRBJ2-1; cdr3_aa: CTSSLLSGGTYNEQFF; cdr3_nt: TGCACCAGCAGCCTTCTTAGCGGGGGGACCTACAATGAGCAGTTCTTC
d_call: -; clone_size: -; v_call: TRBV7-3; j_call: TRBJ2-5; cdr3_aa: CASSLGSGLTETQYF; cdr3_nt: TGTGCCAGCAGCTTAGGATCAGGTCTTACAGAGACCCAGTACTTC
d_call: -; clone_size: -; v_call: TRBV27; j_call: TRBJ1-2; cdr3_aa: CASSLRSLTGPIYGYTF; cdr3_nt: TGTGCCAGCAGTTTACGAAGTCTTACAGGGCCGATCTATGGCTACACCTTC
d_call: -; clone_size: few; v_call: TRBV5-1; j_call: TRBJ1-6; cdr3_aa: CASSLAPNSSPLHF; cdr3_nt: TGCGCCAGCAGCTTGGCCCCAAACAGTTCACCCCTCCACTTT
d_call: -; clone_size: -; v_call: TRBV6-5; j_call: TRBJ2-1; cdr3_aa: CASSRGNEQFF; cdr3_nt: TGTGCCTCCTCGAGGGGGAATGAGCAGTTCTTC
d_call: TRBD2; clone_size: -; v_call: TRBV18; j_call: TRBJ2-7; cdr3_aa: CASSPLASGSNEQYF; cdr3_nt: TGTGCCAGCTCACCACTTGCTAGCGGGAGTAACGAGCAGTACTTC
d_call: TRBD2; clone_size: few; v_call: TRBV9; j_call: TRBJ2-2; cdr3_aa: CASSLLAENTGELFF; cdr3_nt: TGTGCCAGCAGCCTCCTAGCGGAGAACACCGGGGAGCTGTTTTTT
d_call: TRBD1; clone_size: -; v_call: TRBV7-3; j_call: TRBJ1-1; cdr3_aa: CASSPLGGGNTEAFF; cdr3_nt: TGTGCCAGCAGCCCGTTAGGGGGCGGGAACACTGAAGCTTTCTTT
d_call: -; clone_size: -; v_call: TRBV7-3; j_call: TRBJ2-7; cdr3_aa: CASSGGAGYEQYF; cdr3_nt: TGTGCCAGCAGCGGAGGTGCGGGCTACGAGCAGTACTTC